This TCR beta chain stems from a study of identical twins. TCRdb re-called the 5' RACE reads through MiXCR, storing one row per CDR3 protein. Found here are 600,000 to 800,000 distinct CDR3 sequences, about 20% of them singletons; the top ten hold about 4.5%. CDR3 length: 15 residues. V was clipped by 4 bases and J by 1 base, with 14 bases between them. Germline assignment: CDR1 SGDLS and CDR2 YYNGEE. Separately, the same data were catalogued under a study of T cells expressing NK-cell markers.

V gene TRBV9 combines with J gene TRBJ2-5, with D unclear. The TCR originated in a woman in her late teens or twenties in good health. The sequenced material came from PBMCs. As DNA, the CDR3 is TGTGCCAGCAGCATCCTAGGGCTATCCCAAGAGACCCAGTACTTC. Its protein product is CASSILGLSQETQYF. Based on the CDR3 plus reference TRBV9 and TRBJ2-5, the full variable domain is DSGVTQTPKHLITATGQRVTLRCSPRSGDLSVYWYQQSLDQGLQFLIQYYNGEERAKGNILERFSAQQFPDLHSELNLSSLELGDSALYFCASSILGLSQETQYFGPGTRLLVL.